This entry is about one T cell receptor (beta chain). Its antigen is not identified. Each CDR3 protein is one row after TCRdb ran MiXCR on the RACE reads. The sample has more than 250,000 distinct CDR3 sequences; around 7.3% are singletons. The germline V and J ends were trimmed by 6 bases and 6 bases, with 11 bases remaining between them. The CDR3 has 12 amino acids. The data were taken from a study of human T cells and chemical hapten exposure. The overall study: All through the approximately 26-week study, the scalp of each patient received diphenylcyclopropenone doses weekly.

Time point here: pre-sensitization, week 0. Described treatment: therapeutic diphenylcyclopropenone sensitization with weekly scalp DPC. Samples of blood were obtained prior to the application of each patch test. Those who donated were patients with alopecia, 18 to 70 years of age, and suitable for DPC. The study's findings and limits: Alopecia affected the donors, so their immune response may differ from healthy people's.

The specimen was whole blood, collected in connection with sensitization to the hapten diphenylcyclopropenone (DPC). The chain uses TRBV12-3 or TRBV12-4 and TRBJ1-2; D gene uncertain. This TCR derives from a man between 18 and 29 years old with alopecia areata. Some clones in this sample may be carry-over from other donors' samples. The CDR3 reads CASSSLTDGYTF. The CDR3 DNA follows: TGTGCCAGCAGCTCCCTCACCGATGGCTACACCTTC.